Sequencing of this T cell receptor (beta chain) was carried out in a study of blood T cell repertoires in COVID-19. Across the whole study: Some COVID-19 samples were acute and others convalescent; all came from the United States, Italy and Spain. PBMCs, B-cell-depleted T cells, or T cells provided the cDNA or gDNA that made up the material.

The germline CDR1 and CDR2 sequences are SGDLS and YYNGEE. V shed 3 bases and J shed 2 bases, with 9 bases lying between them. The CDR3 consists of 13 residues. Source study methods: From reference gene primer amplification, estimates of nucleated cell counts were derived. Data came from immunoSEQ multiplex PCR; TCRdb stores just in-frame clones and leaves some out. The DNA was the basis for D and trimming; V, J and clone size are from that table. This table holds 150,000 or so clones, 90% found once. The source of this sequence is a man between 45 and 60 years old with acute or convalescent COVID-19. The genes are TRBV9 and TRBJ2-7; D is ambiguous. The sequenced sample was peripheral blood. This chain's CDR3 is CASSGSDTYEQYV. CDR3 in DNA: TGTGCCAGCAGCGGATCTGACACCTACGAGCAGTACGTC.